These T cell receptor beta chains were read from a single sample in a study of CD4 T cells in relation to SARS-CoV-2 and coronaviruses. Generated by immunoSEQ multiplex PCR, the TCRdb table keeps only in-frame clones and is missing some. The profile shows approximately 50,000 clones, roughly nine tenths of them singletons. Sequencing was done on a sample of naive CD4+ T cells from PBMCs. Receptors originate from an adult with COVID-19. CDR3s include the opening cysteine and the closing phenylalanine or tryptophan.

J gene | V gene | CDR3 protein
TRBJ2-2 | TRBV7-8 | CASSLQGLRNTGELFF
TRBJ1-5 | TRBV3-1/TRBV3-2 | CASNQGQGSNQPQHF
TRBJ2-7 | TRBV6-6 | CASSSIGYEQYF
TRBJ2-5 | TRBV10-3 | CAIRQWALETQYF
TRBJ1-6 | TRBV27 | CASRPRGRLGSPLHF
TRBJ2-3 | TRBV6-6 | CASSRYSLAGAGDTQYF
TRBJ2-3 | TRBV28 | CASSEHPAASGRGGTDTQYF
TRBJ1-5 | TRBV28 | CASSLLFQPQHF
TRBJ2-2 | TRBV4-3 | CASSQVGGLGTGELFF
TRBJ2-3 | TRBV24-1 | CATSDGVSGTQYF
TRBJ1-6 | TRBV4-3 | CASSQDPSGGSPLHF
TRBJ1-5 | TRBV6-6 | CASRGQVLSNQPQHF
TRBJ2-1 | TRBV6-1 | CASSEVVQGGNEQFF
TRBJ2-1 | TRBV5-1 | CASSLVTGGTGREQFF